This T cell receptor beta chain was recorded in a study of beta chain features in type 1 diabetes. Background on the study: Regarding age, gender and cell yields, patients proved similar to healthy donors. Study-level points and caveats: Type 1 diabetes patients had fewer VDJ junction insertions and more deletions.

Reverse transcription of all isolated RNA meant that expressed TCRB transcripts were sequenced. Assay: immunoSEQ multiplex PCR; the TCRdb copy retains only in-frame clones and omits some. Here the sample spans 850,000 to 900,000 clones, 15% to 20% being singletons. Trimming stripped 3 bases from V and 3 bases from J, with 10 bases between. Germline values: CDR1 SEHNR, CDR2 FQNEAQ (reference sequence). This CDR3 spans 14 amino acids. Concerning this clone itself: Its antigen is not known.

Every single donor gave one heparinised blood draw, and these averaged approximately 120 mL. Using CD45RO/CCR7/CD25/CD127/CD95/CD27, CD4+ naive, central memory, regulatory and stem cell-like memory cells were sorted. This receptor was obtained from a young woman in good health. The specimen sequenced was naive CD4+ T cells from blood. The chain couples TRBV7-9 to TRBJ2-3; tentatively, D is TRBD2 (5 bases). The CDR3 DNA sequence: TGTGCCAGCAGCTTCGAGCGGTTAACAGATACGCAGTATTTT. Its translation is CASSFERLTDTQYF.